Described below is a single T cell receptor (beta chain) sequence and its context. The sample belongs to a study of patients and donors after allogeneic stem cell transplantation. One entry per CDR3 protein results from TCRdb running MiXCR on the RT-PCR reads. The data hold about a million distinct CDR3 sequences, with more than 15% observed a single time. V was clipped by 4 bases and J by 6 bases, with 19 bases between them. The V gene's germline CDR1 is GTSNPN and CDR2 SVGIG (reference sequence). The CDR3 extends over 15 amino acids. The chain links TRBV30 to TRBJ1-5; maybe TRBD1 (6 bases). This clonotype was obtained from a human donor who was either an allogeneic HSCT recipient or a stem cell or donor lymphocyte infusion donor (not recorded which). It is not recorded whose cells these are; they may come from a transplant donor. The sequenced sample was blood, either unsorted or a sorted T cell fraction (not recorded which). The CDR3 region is CAWNPGSRGGQPQHF. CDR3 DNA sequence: TGTGCCTGGAACCCCGGTTCCAGGGGCGGTCAGCCCCAGCATTTT.